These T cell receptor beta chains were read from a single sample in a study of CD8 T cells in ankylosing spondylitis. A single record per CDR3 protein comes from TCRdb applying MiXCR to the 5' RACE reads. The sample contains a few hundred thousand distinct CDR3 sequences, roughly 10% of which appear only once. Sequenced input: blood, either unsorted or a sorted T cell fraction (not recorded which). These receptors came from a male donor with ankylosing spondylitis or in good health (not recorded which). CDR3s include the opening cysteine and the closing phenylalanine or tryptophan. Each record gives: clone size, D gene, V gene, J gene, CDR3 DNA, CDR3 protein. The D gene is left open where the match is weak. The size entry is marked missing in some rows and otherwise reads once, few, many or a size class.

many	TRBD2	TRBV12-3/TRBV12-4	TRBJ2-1	TGTGCCAGCAGTTTATCTAGCGGAAACAATGAGCAGTTCTTC	CASSLSSGNNEQFF
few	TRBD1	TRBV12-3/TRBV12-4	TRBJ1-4	TGTGCCAGCAGTTTGACTACAGGGGGTCGGGAAAAACTGTTTTTT	CASSLTTGGREKLFF
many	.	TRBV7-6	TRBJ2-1	TGTGCCAGCAGCTTAGCGGGGGTAAACAATGAGCAGTTCTTC	CASSLAGVNNEQFF
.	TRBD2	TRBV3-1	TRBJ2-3	TGTGCCAGCAGCTCTTCGCCGGGACTAGGAAGGGCCACAGATACGCAGTATTTT	CASSSSPGLGRATDTQYF
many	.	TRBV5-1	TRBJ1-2	TGCGCCAGCAGCTTGGACGGTTATGGGGGCAGCTATGGCTACACCTTC	CASSLDGYGGSYGYTF
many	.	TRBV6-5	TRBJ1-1	TGTGCCAGCAGTTCCACATCAGGACAGAATGAAGCTTTCTTT	CASSSTSGQNEAFF
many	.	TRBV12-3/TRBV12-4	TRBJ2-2	TGTGCCAGCAGTTTTGCTGCGGGGTACACCGGGGAGCTGTTTTTT	CASSFAAGYTGELFF
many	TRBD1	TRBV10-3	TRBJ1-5	TGTGCCATCAGTGGGACAGGCATCGAGCCCCAGCATTTT	CAISGTGIEPQHF
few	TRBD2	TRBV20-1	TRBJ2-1	TGCAGTGCTAGAACCGGGGACTACTCCTACAATGAGCAGTTCTTC	CSARTGDYSYNEQFF
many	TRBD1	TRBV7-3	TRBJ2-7	TGTGCCAGCAGCTTAATGGGGACAGGAACCTACGAGCAGTACTTC	CASSLMGTGTYEQYF
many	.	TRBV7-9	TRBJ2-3	TGTGCCAGCAGCACCCAGACACAAGATACGCAGTATTTT	CASSTQTQDTQYF
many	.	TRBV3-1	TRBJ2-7	TGTGCCAGCAGCCCCCAGTACATGTGGGTCCGCGAGCAGTACTTC	CASSPQYMWVREQYF
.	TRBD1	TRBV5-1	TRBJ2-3	TGCGCCAGCTACGCACTGACAGGGGGTTCCACAGATACGCAGTATTTT	CASYALTGGSTDTQYF
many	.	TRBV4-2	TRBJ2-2	TGTGCCAGCAGCCAAGACGGCAGTGACACCGGGGAGCTGTTTTTT	CASSQDGSDTGELFF
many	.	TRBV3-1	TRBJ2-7	TGTGCCAGCAGCCAAGATGGGGAAGGAGCCTACGAGCAGTACTTC	CASSQDGEGAYEQYF
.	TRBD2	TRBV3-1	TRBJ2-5	TGTGCCAGCAGCCAGTCTAGCGGTTCTTATCAAGAGACCCAGTACTTC	CASSQSSGSYQETQYF
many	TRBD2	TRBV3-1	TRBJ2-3	TGTGCCAGCAGCCAAGATGGGACTAGCGCCTATACGCAGTATTTT	CASSQDGTSAYTQYF
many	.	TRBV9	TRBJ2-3	TGTGCCAGCAGCGTCATCACAGATACGCAGTATTTT	CASSVITDTQYF
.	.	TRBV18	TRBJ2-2	TGTGCCAGCTCACCAGCTGCGGGGACCGGGGAGCTGTTTTTT	CASSPAAGTGELFF
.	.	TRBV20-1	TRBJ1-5	TGCAGTGCATACGCCCGGAATCAGCCCCAGCATTTT	CSAYARNQPQHF
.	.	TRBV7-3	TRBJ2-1	TGTGCCAGCAGCCCCCGCTGGGGGGGGGGCTCTTCTGAGCAGTTCTTC	CASSPRWGGGSSEQFF
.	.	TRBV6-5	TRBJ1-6	TGTGCCAGCAGTTACTCTTGGTTGTTAACTTCGGGTTCACCCCTCCACTTT	CASSYSWLLTSGSPLHF
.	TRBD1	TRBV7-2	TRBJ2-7	TGTGCCAGCAGCTCGATGACAGGGTCCTACGAGCAGTACTTC	CASSSMTGSYEQYF
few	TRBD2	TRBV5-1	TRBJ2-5	TGCGCCAGCCGGGGACTAGCGGGGCCCACGAGCGAGACCCAGTACTTC	CASRGLAGPTSETQYF
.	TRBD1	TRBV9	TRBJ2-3	TGTGCCAGCAGCGACCTCAGGACAGGGGATACGCAGTATTTT	CASSDLRTGDTQYF
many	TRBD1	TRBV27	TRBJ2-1	TGTGCCAGCGGATACAGGGGGTACAATGAGCAGTTCTTC	CASGYRGYNEQFF
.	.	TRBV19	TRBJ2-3	TGTGCCAGTAGACCCAGAATTGGCACAGATACGCAGTATTTT	CASRPRIGTDTQYF
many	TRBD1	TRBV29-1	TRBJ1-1	TGCAGCGTCGCGGTCCGACAGGGGGCGGCTGAAGCTTTCTTT	CSVAVRQGAAEAFF
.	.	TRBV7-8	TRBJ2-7	TGTGCCAGCAGCTTAGGTAGGCCCCGGCTGTCCTACGAGCAGTACTTC	CASSLGRPRLSYEQYF
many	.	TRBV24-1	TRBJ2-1	TGTGCCACCAGTGATGGGACCCCCGCAACCTACAATGAGCAGTTCTTC	CATSDGTPATYNEQFF
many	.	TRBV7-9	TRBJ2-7	TGTGCCACCTCATGGGCAGGCGCCTCCTACGAGCAGTACTTC	CATSWAGASYEQYF
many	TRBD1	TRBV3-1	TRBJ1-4	TGTGCCAGCAGCCGAGACAGGGGTGGAGGGGAAAAACTGTTTTTT	CASSRDRGGGEKLFF
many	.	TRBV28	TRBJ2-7	TGTGCCAGCACCCTGACGGAGTCCTACGAGCAGTACTTC	CASTLTESYEQYF
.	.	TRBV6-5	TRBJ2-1	TGTGCCAGCATGGGCAAATACAATGAGCAGTTCTTC	CASMGKYNEQFF
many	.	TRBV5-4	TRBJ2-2	TGTGCCAGCAGCTTGGATAGAAAAACTGGCACCGGGGAGCTGTTTTTT	CASSLDRKTGTGELFF
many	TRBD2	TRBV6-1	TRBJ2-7	TGTGCCAGCAGGCGCAGTATAGCGGGGCAGACCTACGAGCAGTACTTC	CASRRSIAGQTYEQYF
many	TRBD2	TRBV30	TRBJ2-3	TGTGCCTGGAGGAAAGCGGGGATGGCGAAAGATACGCAGTATTTT	CAWRKAGMAKDTQYF
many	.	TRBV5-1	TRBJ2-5	TGCGCCAGCAGACAATCAGGGGCGCAAGAGACCCAGTACTTC	CASRQSGAQETQYF
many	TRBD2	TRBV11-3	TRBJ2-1	TGTGCCAGCAGCTTCGGGACTAGCGGACACAATGAGCAGTTCTTC	CASSFGTSGHNEQFF
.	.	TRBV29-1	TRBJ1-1	TGCAGCGTGAGTAACACTGAAGCTTTCTTT	CSVSNTEAFF
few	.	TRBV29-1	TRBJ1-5	TGCAGCGTGAAACAGGGAGCCCTCGATCAGCCCCAGCATTTT	CSVKQGALDQPQHF
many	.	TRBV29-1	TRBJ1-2	TGCAGCGTCTACGAGGAAGGGACGGGGGCGGGCTATGGCTACACCTTC	CSVYEEGTGAGYGYTF
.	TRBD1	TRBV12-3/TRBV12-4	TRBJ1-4	TGTGCCAGCAGTTTCGGGACAGGAAGGGAAAAACTGTTTTTT	CASSFGTGREKLFF
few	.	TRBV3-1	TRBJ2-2	TGTGCCAGCAGCCAGGGAAGGGCACAGCACGGGGAGCTGTTTTTT	CASSQGRAQHGELFF
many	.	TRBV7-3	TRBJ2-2	TGTGCCAGCAGCTTCCCCGCGGGCCACACCGGGGAGCTGTTTTTT	CASSFPAGHTGELFF
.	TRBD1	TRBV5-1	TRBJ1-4	TGCGCCTGCAGCTTTACAGGGGTGTCTGAAAAACTGTTTTTT	CACSFTGVSEKLFF
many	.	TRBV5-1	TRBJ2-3	TGCGCCAGCAGCTTGGGGCCTCGTTCAGATACGCAGTATTTT	CASSLGPRSDTQYF